This T cell receptor (beta chain) is drawn from a study of CD8+ T cells in alopecia areata. General study findings and limits: Researchers report lesional scalp, most notably alopecia totalis/universalis, outstripped normal scalp in clonality. Scalp samples also yield sequences from resident alphabeta T cells of normal skin.

Researchers took lesional scalp punch biopsies and peripheral blood from people who were alopecia areata patients. On this clone itself: Its antigen is unidentified.

Sequencing relied on a cDNA template that was reverse transcribed from extracted RNA. The method was immunoSEQ multiplex PCR; TCRdb's version includes in-frame clones alone and lacks a portion of them. The table shows around 250,000 clones, with 67% occurring only once. CDR3 length: 11 amino acids. Trimming took 7 bases from V and 2 from J, leaving 9 bases between them. CDR1 and CDR2 from the germline V gene are SQVTM and ANQGSEA. The specimen was CD4+ T cells sorted from blood, collected at week 0. The TCR comes from a human donor with alopecia areata. The V gene is TRBV29-1, the J gene TRBJ2-7; no clear D. The CDR3 loop is CSAGLAYEQYF. The CDR3 region has the DNA TGCAGCGCCGGCCTTGCCTACGAGCAGTACTTC.